The source of this T cell receptor beta chain is a study of technical replicates of blood from a few donors. The repertoire was sequenced with immunoSEQ multiplex PCR; TCRdb's copy has only in-frame clones and lacks some. The sample lists 60,000 to 90,000 clones; 95% to 98% were seen once. CDR3 length: 12 residues. The germline V gene has CDR1 MNHNY and CDR2 SVGAGI (reference sequence). V shed 10 bases and J shed 1 base, with 10 bases lying between them. Sequencing used T cells isolated from PBMCs. The chain has TRBV6-6 and TRBJ2-5, with D tentatively TRBD2 (6 bases). The clonotype comes from a human donor in good health. In nucleotides, the CDR3 is TGTGCCACTGCGGGGAGCCAAGAGACCCAGTACTTC. Encoded protein: CATAGSQETQYF.